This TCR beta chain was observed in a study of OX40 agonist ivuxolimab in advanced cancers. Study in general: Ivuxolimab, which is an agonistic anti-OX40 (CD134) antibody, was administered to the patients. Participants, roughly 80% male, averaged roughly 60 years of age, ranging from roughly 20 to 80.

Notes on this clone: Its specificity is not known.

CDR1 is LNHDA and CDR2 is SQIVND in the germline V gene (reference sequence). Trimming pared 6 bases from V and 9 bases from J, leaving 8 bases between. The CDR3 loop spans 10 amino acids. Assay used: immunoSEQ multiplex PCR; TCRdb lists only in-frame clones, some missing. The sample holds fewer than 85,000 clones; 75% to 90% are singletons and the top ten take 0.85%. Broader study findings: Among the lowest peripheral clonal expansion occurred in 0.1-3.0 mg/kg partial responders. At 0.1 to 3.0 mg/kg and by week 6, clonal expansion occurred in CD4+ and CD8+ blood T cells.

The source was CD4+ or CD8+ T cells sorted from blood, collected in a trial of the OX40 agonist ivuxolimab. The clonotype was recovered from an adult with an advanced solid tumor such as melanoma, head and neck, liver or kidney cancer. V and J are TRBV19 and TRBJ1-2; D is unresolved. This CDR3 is CASRESSYTF. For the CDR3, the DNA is TGTGCCAGTAGGGAATCCAGCTACACCTTC.